This T cell receptor (beta chain) was sequenced for a study of T-cell reconstitution after alpha-beta-depleted transplantation in children. V was shortened by 3 bases and J by 2 bases, with 15 bases between the two germline ends. Germline loops: CDR1 SGDLS, CDR2 YYNGEE. The CDR3 extends over 16 amino acids. Study outcomes and limitations: Several hundred expanded graft clones reportedly were the source of alpha-beta T cells about two months after transplant. Surviving recipient T cells and thymic progenitors underlay high day-60 TCRbeta diversity in some patients.

This clonotype was observed a few times. Its antigen is unidentified. The library targeted TCRbeta and was prepared with unique molecular identifiers. TCRdb processed the PCR reads anew with MiXCR; each CDR3 protein has one entry. The table lists 530,000 or so distinct CDR3 sequences, 25% to 30% of them singletons. The receptor's source is a boy in the first two years of life with Wiskott-Aldrich syndrome, due to receive a stem cell transplant. The rearrangement links TRBV9 to TRBJ2-1; tentative D call: TRBD1 (6 bases). The sample in question was PBMCs, obtained before TCRalphabeta/CD19-depleted stem cell transplant. CDR3 nucleotide sequence: TGTGCCAGCAGCGATATTAAGGGGGAGCCCTACAATGAGCAGTTCTTC. As protein: CASSDIKGEPYNEQFF.